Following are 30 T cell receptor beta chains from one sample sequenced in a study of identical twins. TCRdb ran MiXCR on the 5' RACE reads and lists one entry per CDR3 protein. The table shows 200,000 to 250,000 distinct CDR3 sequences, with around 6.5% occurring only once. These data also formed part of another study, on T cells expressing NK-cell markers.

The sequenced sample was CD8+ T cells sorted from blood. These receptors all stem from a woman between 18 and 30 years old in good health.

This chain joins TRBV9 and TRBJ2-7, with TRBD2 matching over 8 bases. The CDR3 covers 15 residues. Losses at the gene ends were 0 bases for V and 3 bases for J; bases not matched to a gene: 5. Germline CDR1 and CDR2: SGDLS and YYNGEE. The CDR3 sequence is CASSVEEGLVYEQYF. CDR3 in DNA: TGTGCCAGCAGCGTAGAGGAGGGACTAGTCTACGAGCAGTACTTC.

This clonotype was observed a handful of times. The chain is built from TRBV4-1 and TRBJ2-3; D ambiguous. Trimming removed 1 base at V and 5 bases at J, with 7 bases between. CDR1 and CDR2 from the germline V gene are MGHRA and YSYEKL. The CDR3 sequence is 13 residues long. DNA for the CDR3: TGCGCCAGCAGCCAAGGGCAACAAGATACGCAGTATTTT. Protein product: CASSQGQQDTQYF.

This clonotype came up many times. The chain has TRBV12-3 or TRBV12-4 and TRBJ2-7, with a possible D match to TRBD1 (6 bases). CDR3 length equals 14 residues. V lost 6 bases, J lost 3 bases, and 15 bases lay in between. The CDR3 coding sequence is TGTGCCAGCAGCACACAGGGCCGCGGCTACGAGCAGTACTTC. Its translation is CASSTQGRGYEQYF.

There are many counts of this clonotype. The DNA for the CDR3 is TGTGCCACCAAGGGACGGAGCGGGAGGGCCTACAATGAGCAGTTCTTC. This translates into CATKGRSGRAYNEQFF. The V call is TRBV15, the J call TRBJ2-1, with 10 bases fitting TRBD2. The CDR3 runs 16 residues. The trim removed 7 bases at V and 2 bases at J, leaving 8 bases unmatched. CDR1 is LNHNV and CDR2 is YYDKDF in the germline V gene (reference sequence).

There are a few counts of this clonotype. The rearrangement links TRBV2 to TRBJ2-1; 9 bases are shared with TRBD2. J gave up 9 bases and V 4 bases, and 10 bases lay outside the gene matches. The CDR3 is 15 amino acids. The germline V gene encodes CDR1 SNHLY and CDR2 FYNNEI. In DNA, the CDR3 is TGTGCCAGCAGTGCTAGCGGGGCCACGGCAGCTGAGCAGTTCTTC. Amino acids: CASSASGATAAEQFF.

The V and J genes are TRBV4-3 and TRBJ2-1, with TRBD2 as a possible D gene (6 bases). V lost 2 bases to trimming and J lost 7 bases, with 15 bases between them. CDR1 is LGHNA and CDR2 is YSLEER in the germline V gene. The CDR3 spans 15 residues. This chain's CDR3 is CASSQSSGGGNEQFF. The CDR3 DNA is TGCGCCAGCAGCCAAAGTAGCGGTGGGGGTAATGAGCAGTTCTTC.

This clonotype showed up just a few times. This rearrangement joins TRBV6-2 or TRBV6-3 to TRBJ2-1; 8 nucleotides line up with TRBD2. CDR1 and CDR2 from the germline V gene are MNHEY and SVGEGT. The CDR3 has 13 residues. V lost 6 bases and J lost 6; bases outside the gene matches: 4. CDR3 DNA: TGTGCCAGCAGCCCCGGGACTAGCAATGAGCAGTTCTTC. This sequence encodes CASSPGTSNEQFF.

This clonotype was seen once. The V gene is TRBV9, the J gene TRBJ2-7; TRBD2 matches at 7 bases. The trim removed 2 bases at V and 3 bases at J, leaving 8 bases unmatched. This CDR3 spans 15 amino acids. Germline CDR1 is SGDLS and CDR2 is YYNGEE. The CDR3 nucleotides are TGTGCCAGCAGCGTCGGGGGAGGGTGGCACTACGAGCAGTACTTC. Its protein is CASSVGGGWHYEQYF.

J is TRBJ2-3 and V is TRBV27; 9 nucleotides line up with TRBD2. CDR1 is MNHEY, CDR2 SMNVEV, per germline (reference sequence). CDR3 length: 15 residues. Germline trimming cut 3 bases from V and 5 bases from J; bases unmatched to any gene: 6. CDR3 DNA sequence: TGTGCCAGCAGTTTGGCGGGGGGGCTCGGAGATACGCAGTATTTT. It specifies CASSLAGGLGDTQYF.

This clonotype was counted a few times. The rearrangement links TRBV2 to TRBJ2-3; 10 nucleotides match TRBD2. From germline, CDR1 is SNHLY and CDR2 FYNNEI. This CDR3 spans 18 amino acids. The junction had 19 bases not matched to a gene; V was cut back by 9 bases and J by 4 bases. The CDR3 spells CASLSGGATLGPADTQYF. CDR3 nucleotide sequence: TGTGCCAGTCTAAGCGGGGGGGCAACTCTTGGGCCCGCAGATACGCAGTATTTT.

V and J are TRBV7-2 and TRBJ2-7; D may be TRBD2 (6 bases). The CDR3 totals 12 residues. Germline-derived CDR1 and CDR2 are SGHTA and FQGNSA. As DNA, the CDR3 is TGTGCGACCCAGGGTGGGGGGTACGAGCAGTACTTC. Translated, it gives CATQGGGYEQYF.

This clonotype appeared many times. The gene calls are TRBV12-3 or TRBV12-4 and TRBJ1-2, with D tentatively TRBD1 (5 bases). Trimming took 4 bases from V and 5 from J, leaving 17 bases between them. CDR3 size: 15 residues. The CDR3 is CASSWPDSGSYGYTF. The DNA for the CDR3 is TGTGCCAGCAGTTGGCCTGACAGCGGCTCGTATGGCTACACCTTC.

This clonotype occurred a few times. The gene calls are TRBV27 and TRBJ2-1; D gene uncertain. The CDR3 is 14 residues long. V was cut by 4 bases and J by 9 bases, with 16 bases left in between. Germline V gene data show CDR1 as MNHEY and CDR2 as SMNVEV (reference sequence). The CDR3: CASSYYLGTGEQFF. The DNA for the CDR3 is TGTGCCAGCAGTTACTATCTCGGAACGGGTGAGCAGTTCTTC.

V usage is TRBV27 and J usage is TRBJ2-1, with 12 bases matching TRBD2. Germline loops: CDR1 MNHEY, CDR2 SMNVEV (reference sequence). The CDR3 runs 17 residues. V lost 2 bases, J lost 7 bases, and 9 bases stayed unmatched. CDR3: CASSLGASGRAGNEQFF. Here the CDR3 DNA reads TGTGCCAGCAGTTTAGGGGCTAGCGGGAGGGCCGGTAATGAGCAGTTCTTC.

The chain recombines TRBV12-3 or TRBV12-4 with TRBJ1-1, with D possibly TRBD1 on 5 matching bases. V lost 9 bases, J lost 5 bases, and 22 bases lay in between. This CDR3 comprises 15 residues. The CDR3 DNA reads TGTGCCAGTAGTCCGTATGGGGGTACAGGTACTGAAGCTTTCTTT. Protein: CASSPYGGTGTEAFF.

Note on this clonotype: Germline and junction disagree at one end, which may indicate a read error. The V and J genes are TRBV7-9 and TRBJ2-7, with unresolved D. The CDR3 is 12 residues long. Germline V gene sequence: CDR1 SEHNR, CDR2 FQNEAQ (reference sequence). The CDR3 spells CASSPGIYGQYF. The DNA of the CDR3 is TGTGCCAGCAGCCCTGGGATCTACGGGCAGTACTTC.

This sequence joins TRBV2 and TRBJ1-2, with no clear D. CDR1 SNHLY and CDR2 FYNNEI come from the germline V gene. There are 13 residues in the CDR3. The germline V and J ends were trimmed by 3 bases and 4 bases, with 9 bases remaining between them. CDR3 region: CASSEGSAYGYTF. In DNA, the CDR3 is TGTGCCAGCAGTGAGGGTTCAGCCTATGGCTACACCTTC.

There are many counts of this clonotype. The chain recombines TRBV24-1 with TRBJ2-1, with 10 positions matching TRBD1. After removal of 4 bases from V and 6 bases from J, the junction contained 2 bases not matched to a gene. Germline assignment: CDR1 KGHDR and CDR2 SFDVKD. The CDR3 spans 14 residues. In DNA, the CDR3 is TGTGCCACCAGTGAGGACAGGGGGGGCAATGAGCAGTTCTTC. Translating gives CATSEDRGGNEQFF.

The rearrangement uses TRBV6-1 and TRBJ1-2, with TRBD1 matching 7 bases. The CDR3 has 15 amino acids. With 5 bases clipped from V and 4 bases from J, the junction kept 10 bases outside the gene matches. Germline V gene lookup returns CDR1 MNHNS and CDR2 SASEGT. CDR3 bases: TGTGCCAGCAGTCAGATCAGGGGGGAATCCTATGGCTACACCTTC. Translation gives CASSQIRGESYGYTF.

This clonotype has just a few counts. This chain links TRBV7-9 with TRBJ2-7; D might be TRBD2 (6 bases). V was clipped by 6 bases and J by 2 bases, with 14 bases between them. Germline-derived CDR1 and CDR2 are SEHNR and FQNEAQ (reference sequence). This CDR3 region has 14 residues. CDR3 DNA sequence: TGTGCCAGCAGGTCCGGGACTTACCCCTACGAGCAGTACTTC. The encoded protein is CASRSGTYPYEQYF.

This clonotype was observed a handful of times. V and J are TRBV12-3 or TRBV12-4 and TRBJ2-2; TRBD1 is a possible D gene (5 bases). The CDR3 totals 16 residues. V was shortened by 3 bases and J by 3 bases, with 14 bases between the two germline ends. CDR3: CASSFDSPGYTGELFF. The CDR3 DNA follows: TGTGCCAGCAGTTTTGACAGCCCCGGATACACCGGGGAGCTGTTTTTT.

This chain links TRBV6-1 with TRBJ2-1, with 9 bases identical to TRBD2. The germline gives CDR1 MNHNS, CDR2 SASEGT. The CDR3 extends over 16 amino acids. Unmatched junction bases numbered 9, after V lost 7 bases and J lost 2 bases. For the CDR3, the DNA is TGTGCCAGCACCTACCCCACTAGCGGGCCCTACAATGAGCAGTTCTTC. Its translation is CASTYPTSGPYNEQFF.

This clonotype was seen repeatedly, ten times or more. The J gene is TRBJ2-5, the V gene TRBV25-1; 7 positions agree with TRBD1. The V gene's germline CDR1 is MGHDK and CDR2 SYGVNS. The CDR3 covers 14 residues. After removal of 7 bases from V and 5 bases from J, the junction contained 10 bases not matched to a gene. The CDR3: CASTLVGQEETQYF. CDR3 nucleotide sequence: TGTGCCAGCACCCTCGTCGGACAGGAGGAGACCCAGTACTTC.

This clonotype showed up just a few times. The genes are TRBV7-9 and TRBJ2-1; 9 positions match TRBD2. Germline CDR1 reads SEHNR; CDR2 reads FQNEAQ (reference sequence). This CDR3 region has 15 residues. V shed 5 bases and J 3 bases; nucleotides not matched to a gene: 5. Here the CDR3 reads CASSPQTSGYNEQFF. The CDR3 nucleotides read TGTGCCAGCAGCCCTCAGACTAGCGGCTACAATGAGCAGTTCTTC.

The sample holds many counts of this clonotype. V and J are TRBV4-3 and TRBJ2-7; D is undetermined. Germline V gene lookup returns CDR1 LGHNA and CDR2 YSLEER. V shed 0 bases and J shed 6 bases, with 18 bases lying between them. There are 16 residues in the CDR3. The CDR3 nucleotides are TGCGCCAGCAGCCAAGATCGAGGTAGCTCCGCACGCGAGCAGTACTTC. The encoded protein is CASSQDRGSSAREQYF.

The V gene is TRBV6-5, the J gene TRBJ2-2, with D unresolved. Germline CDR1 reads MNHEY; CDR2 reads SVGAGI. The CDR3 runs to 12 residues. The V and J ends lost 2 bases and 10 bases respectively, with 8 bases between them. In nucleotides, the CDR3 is TGTGCCAGCAGTTACAGTGGCGAGGAGCTGTTTTTT. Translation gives CASSYSGEELFF.

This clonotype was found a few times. In DNA form, the CDR3 reads TGTGCCAGCAGCCTGGGGATAAGGGGTTCTGAAGCTTTCTTT. Protein: CASSLGIRGSEAFF. This chain joins TRBV7-3 and TRBJ1-1; tentative D call: TRBD1 (5 bases). The V gene lost 5 bases and the J gene lost 6 bases, with 16 bases spanning the gap. This CDR3 comprises 14 residues. CDR1 and CDR2 from the germline V gene are SGHTA and FQGTGA. Complete variable domain (other parts from reference TRBV7-3 and TRBJ1-1): GAGVSQTPSNKVTEKGKYVELRCDPISGHTALYWYRQSLGQGPEFLIYFQGTGAADDSGLPNDRFFAVRPEGSVSTLKIQRTERGDSAVYLCASSLGIRGSEAFFGQGTRLTVV.

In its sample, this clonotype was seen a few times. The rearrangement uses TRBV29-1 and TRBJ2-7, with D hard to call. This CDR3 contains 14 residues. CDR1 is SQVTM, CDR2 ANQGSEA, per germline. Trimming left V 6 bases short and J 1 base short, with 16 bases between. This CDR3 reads CSVGPGIPSYEQYF. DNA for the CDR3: TGCAGCGTCGGACCTGGGATCCCATCCTACGAGCAGTACTTC.

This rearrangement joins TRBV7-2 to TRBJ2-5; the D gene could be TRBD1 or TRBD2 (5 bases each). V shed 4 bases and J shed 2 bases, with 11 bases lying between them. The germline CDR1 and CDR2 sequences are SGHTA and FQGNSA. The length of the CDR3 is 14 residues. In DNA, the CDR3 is TGTGCCAGCAGCTCAGGGACCCTACAAGAGACCCAGTACTTC. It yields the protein CASSSGTLQETQYF. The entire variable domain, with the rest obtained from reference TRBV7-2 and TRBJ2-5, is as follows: GAGVSQSPSNKVTEKGKDVELRCDPISGHTALYWYRQSLGQGLEFLIYFQGNSAPDKSGLPSDRFSAERTGGSVSTLTIQRTQQEDSAVYLCASSSGTLQETQYFGPGTRLLVL.

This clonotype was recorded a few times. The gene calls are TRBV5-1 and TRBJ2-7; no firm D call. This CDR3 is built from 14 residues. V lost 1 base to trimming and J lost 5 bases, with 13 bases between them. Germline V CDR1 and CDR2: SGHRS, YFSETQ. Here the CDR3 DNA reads TGCGCCAGCAGCTTGAGTAATCCCTCAAACGAGCAGTACTTC. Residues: CASSLSNPSNEQYF.